This T cell receptor beta chain was captured by sequencing in a study of long-term antiretroviral therapy in people with HIV. General study results and limits: Dominating the repertoire at all time points were the clones that expanded before ART.

The assay used was immunoSEQ (version v3.0), run at survey level. Repertoires were generated with immunoSEQ multiplex PCR, while TCRdb's copy carries only in-frame clones and drops some. The repertoire includes 16,000 or so clones, about three quarters of them detected once, and around 16% sits in the top ten. V lost 8 bases and J 3 bases, leaving 11 bases between the germline ends. The CDR3 runs 12 residues. Germline V gene sequence: CDR1 SGHAT, CDR2 FQNNGV. About this clone: Its antigen is currently unknown.

Source: unsorted PBMCs, taken less than 2.2 years before starting antiretroviral therapy. This clonotype was sampled from a man aged 30-40 years with HIV. V usage is TRBV11-2 and J usage is TRBJ2-7, with D possibly matching TRBD2 (5 bases). CDR3 in DNA: TGTGCCAGCTTCGGGAACGGCTACGAGCAGTACTTC. Its translation is CASFGNGYEQYF.